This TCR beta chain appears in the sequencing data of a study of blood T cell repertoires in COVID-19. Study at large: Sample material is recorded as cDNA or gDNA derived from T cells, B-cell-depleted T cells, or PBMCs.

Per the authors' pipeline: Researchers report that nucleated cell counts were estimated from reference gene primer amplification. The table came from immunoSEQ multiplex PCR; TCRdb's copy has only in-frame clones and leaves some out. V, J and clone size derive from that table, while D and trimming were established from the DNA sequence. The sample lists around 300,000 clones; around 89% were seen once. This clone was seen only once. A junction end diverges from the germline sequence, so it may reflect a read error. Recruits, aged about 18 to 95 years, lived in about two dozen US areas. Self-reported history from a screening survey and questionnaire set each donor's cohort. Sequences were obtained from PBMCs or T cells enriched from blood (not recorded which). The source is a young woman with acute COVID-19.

The CDR3 DNA is TGTGCCAGCAGCTTGACAGGGGGCTCCTATAGCTACACCTTC. Residues: CASSLTGGSYSYTF. V usage is TRBV13 and J usage is TRBJ1-2, with TRBD1 matching over 10 bases. The CDR3 contains 14 residues. Germline CDR1 PRHDT, CDR2 FYEKMQ (reference sequence).